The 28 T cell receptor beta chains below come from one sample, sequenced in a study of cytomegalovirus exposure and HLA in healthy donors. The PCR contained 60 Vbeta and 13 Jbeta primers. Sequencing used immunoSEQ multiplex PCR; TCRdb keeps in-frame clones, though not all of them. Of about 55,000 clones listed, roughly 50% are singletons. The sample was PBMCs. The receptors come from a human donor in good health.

The CDR3 loop is CASRRQGWQYF. The CDR3 DNA follows: TGTGCCAGCAGGCGACAGGGGTGGCAGTACTTC. The chain uses TRBV28 and TRBJ2-7, with 8 bases fitting TRBD1. With 6 bases clipped from V and 9 bases from J, the junction kept 4 bases outside the gene matches. The CDR3 has 11 amino acids. Germline CDR1 is MDHEN and CDR2 is SYDVKM.

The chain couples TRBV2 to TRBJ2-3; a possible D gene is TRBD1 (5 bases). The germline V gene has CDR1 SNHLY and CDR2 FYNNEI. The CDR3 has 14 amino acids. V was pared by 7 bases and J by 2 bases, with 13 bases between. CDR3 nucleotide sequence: TGTGCCAGCAATAGGGGCCAAACCACAGATACGCAGTATTTT. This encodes CASNRGQTTDTQYF.

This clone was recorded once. CDR3 sequence: CASSPPPGGLGSTEAFF. CDR3 in DNA: TGTGCCAGCAGCCCCCCTCCGGGGGGCTTAGGGAGCACTGAAGCTTTCTTT. V and J are TRBV5-4 and TRBJ1-1; perhaps TRBD1 as D (6 bases). Looked up from germline, CDR1 is SGHNT and CDR2 is YYREEE (reference sequence). This CDR3 comprises 17 residues. Trimming cost V 4 bases and J 4 bases, with 23 bases left between them. Looking up the rest from reference TRBV5-4 and TRBJ1-1 gives the full variable domain: ETGVTQSPTHLIKTRGQQVTLRCSSQSGHNTVSWYQQALGQGPQFIFQYYREEENGRGNFPPRFSGLQFPNYSSELNVNALELDDSALYLCASSPPPGGLGSTEAFFGQGTRLTVV.

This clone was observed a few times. This CDR3 is CASSLEGAANEKLFF. The CDR3, as DNA: TGTGCCAGCAGCTTAGAGGGGGCGGCAAATGAAAAACTGTTTTTT. The rearrangement joins TRBV11-2 to TRBJ1-4, with D possibly TRBD1 on 6 matching bases. This CDR3 spans 15 amino acids. Trimming took 0 bases from V and 5 from J, leaving 10 bases between them. The V gene's germline CDR1 is SGHAT and CDR2 FQNNGV.

DNA for the CDR3: TGTGCCAGCAGTCCCGGACAAAGCTACGAGCAGTACTTC. Its translation: CASSPGQSYEQYF. This chain connects TRBV11-2 to TRBJ2-7; weak D call: TRBD1 (5 bases). Germline lookup yields CDR1 SGHAT and CDR2 FQNNGV. The CDR3 runs to 13 residues. V lost 6 bases to trimming and J lost 3 bases, with 12 bases between them.

CDR3 sequence reads: CASSLLGTGGTNSPLHF. CDR3 sequence (DNA): TGTGCCAGCAGTTTATTGGGGACAGGGGGCACTAATTCACCCCTCCACTTT. The genes are TRBV27 and TRBJ1-6; 12 positions match TRBD1. Per germline, CDR1 MNHEY and CDR2 SMNVEV (reference sequence). V trimming: 1 base; J trimming: 6 bases; junction bases outside the gene matches: 4. This CDR3 has 17 amino acids.

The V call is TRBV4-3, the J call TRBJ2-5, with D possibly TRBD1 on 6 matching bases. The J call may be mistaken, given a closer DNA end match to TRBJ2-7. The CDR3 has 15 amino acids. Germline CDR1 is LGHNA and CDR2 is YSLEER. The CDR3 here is CASSQGRGRLGEQYF. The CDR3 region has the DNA TGCGCCAGCAGCCAAGGCAGGGGACGACTGGGCGAGCAGTACTTC.

The CDR3: CSARVGTGTFSNQPQHF. CDR3 in DNA: TGCAGCGCAAGGGTAGGGACAGGGACCTTTAGCAATCAGCCCCAGCATTTT. This sequence joins TRBV29-1 and TRBJ1-5; 9 bases map to TRBD1. The trim removed 7 bases at V and 0 bases at J, leaving 13 bases unmatched. The CDR3 consists of 17 residues. Germline loops: CDR1 SQVTM, CDR2 ANQGSEA.

The CDR3, as DNA: TGTGCCTGGACCCCCCAGGGGCGCACTGAAGCTTTCTTT. Translation: CAWTPQGRTEAFF. The V call is TRBV30, the J call TRBJ1-1; D perhaps matches TRBD1 (6 bases). The CDR3 length is 13 residues. Germline CDR1 GTSNPN, CDR2 SVGIG (reference sequence). V gave up 4 bases and J gave up 4 bases, with 13 bases separating them.

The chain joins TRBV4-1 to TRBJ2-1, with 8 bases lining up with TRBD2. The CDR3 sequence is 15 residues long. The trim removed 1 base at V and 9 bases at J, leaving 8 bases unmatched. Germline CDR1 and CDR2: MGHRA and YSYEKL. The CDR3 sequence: CASSQGSGGAPEQFF. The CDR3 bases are TGCGCCAGCAGCCAAGGTTCCGGGGGGGCCCCTGAGCAGTTCTTC.

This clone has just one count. The CDR3 sequence is CAITGLAGGPETQYF. CDR3 coding DNA: TGTGCCATCACCGGACTAGCGGGGGGGCCGGAGACCCAGTACTTC. The chain has TRBV10-3 and TRBJ2-5; 15 positions match TRBD2. The V and J ends lost 7 bases and 5 bases, in that order; junction bases with no gene match: 5. The CDR3 covers 15 residues. Germline V gene lookup returns CDR1 ENHRY and CDR2 SYGVKD.

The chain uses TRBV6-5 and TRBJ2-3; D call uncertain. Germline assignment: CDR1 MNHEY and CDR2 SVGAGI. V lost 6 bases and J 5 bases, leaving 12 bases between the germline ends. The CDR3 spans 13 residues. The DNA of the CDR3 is TGTGCCAGCAGGGTCCCGGGTCAAGATACGCAGTATTTT. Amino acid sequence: CASRVPGQDTQYF.

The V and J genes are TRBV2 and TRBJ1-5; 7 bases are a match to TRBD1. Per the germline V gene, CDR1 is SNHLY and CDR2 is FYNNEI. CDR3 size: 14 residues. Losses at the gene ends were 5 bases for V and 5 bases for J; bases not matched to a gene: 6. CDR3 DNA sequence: TGTGCCAGCAGTCTTCGGGACAGTGATCAGCCCCAGCATTTT. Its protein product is CASSLRDSDQPQHF.

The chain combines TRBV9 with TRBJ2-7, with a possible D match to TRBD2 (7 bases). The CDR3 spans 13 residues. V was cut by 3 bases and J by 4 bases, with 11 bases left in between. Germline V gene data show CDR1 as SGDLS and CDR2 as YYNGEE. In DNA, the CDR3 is TGTGCCAGCAGCGACGGGGGGCCGTACGAGCAGTACTTC. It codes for CASSDGGPYEQYF.

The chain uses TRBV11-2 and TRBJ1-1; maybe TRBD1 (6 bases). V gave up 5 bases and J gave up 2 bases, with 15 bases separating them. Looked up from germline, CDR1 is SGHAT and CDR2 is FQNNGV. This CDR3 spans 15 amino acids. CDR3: CASSPQETGNTEAFF. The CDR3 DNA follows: TGTGCCAGCAGCCCCCAGGAGACAGGTAACACTGAAGCTTTCTTT.

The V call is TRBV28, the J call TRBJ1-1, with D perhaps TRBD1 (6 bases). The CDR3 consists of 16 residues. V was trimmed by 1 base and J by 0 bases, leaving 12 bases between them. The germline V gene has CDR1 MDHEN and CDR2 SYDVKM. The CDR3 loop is CASSLSQGTMNTEAFF. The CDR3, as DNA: TGTGCCAGCAGTTTATCCCAGGGGACGATGAACACTGAAGCTTTCTTT.

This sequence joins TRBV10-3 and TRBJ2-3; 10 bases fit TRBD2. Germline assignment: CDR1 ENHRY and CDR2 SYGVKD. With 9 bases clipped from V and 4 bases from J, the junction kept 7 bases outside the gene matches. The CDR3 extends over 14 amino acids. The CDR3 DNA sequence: TGTGCCATTCAGAGCGGGGGGGAGGCAGATACGCAGTATTTT. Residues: CAIQSGGEADTQYF.

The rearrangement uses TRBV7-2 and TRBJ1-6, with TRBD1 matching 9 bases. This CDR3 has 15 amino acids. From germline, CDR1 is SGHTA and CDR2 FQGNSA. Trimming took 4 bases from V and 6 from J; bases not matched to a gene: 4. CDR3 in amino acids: CASSSGTGPNSPLHF. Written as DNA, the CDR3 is TGTGCCAGCAGCTCCGGGACAGGGCCTAATTCACCCCTCCACTTT. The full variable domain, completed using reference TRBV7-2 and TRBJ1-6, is GAGVSQSPSNKVTEKGKDVELRCDPISGHTALYWYRQSLGQGLEFLIYFQGNSAPDKSGLPSDRFSAERTGGSVSTLTIQRTQQEDSAVYLCASSSGTGPNSPLHFGNGTRLTVT.

CDR3 DNA: TGTGCCAGCAGCTTACCTCCGGAGGAGCAGTTCTTC. It is translated as CASSLPPEEQFF. The chain is built from TRBV7-3 and TRBJ2-1; D gene uncertain. This CDR3 is built from 12 residues. Trimming cost V 2 bases and J 10 bases, with 9 bases left between them. Germline CDR1 reads SGHTA; CDR2 reads FQGTGA.

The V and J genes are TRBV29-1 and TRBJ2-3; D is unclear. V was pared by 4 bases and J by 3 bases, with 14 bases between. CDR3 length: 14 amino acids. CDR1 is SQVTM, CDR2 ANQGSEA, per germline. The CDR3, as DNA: TGCAGCGTTGTCGGCTCGCTGGAGACAGATACGCAGTATTTT. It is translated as CSVVGSLETDTQYF.

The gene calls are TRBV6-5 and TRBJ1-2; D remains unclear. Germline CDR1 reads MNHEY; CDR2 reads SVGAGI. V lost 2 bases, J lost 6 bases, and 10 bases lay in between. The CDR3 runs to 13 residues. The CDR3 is CASSYGQTNGYTF. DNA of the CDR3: TGTGCCAGCAGTTACGGGCAAACCAATGGCTACACCTTC.

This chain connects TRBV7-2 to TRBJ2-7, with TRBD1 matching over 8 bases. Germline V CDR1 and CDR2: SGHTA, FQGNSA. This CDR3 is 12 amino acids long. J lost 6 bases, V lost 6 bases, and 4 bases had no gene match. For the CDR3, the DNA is TGTGCCAGCAGTCAGGGGGCTGCCGAGCAGTACTTC. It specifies CASSQGAAEQYF. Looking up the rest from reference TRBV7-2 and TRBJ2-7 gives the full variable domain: GAGVSQSPSNKVTEKGKDVELRCDPISGHTALYWYRQSLGQGLEFLIYFQGNSAPDKSGLPSDRFSAERTGGSVSTLTIQRTQQEDSAVYLCASSQGAAEQYFGPGTRLTVT.

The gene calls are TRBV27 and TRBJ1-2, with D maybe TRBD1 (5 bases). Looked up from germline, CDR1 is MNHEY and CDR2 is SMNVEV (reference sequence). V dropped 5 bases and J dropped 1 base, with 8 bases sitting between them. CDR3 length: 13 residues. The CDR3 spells CASSPDINYGYTF. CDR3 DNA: TGTGCCAGCAGTCCGGACATTAACTATGGCTACACCTTC.

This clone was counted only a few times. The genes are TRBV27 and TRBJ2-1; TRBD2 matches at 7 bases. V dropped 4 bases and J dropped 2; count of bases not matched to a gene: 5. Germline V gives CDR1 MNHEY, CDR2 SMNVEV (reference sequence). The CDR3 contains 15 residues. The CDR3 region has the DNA TGTGCCAGCAGTTACAAGGCGGGGGCCTACAATGAGCAGTTCTTC. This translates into CASSYKAGAYNEQFF.

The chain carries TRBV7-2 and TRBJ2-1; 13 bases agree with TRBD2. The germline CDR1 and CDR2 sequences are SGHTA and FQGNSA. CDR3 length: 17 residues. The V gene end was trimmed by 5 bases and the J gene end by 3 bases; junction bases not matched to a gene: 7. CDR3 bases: TGTGCCAGCAGCCCCCGACTAGCGGGGGGTAGCTACAATGAGCAGTTCTTC. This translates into CASSPRLAGGSYNEQFF.

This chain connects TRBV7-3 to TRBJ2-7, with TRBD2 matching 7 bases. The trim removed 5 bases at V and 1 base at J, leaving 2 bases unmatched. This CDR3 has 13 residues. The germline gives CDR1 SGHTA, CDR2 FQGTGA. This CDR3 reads CASSHGGSYEQYF. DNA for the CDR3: TGTGCCAGCAGCCACGGGGGGTCCTACGAGCAGTACTTC.

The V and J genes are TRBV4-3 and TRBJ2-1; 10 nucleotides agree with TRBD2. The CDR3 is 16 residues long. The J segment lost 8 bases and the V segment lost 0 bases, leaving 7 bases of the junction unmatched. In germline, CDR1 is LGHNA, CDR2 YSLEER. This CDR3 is CASSQDPSGGADEQFF. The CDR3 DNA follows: TGCGCCAGCAGCCAAGACCCCAGCGGGGGGGCCGATGAGCAGTTCTTC.

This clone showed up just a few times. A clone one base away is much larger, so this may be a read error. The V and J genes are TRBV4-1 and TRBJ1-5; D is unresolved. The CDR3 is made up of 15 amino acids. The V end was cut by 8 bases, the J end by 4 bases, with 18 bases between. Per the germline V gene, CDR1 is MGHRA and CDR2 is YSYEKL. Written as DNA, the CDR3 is TGCGCCAGCTCGTTGGATTCAAGACAAAATCAGCCCCAGCATTTT. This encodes CASSLDSRQNQPQHF.